Presented here are 32 T cell receptor beta chains from one specimen sequenced in a study of identical twins. TCRdb re-analysed the 5' RACE reads in MiXCR, keeping a single row per CDR3 protein. This table holds hundreds of thousands of distinct CDR3 sequences, around a sixth found once. This sample was also put to use in a study of T cells expressing NK-cell markers.

The specimen sequenced was PBMCs. The receptors were gathered from a woman between 18 and 30 years old in good health.

The genes are TRBV12-3 or TRBV12-4 and TRBJ2-2; 10 nucleotides line up with TRBD1. CDR3 size: 15 residues. The ends lost 6 bases at V and 2 bases at J; junction bases unmatched: 3. The CDR3 sequence is CASRRTGGNTGELFF. For the CDR3, the DNA is TGTGCCAGCAGACGGACAGGGGGTAACACCGGGGAGCTGTTTTTT.

The chain links TRBV18 to TRBJ2-7; D is ambiguous. The CDR3 has 15 amino acids. Trimming stripped 3 bases from V and 4 bases from J, with 16 bases between. Germline lookup yields CDR1 KGHSH and CDR2 LQKENI. The CDR3 loop reads CASSPSQEGPYEQYF. In DNA form, the CDR3 reads TGTGCCAGCTCACCCTCCCAAGAAGGGCCTTACGAGCAGTACTTC.

This clonotype appeared many times. The chain's CDR3 is CSATGGENIQYF. The CDR3 region has the DNA TGCAGTGCTACCGGAGGCGAAAACATTCAGTACTTC. The chain has TRBV20-1 and TRBJ2-4, with a weak D call TRBD2 (5 bases). Germline CDR1 reads DFQATT; CDR2 reads SNEGSKA (reference sequence). The CDR3 contains 12 residues. Trimming removed 4 bases at V and 5 bases at J, with 9 bases between.

This clonotype was seen a few times. V is TRBV12-3 or TRBV12-4 and J is TRBJ2-3, with D possibly matching TRBD2 (6 bases). Trimming shortened V by 3 bases and J by 10 bases, and 17 bases separated the two germline ends. The CDR3 extends over 14 amino acids. Here the CDR3 DNA reads TGTGCCAGCAGTTTGAGCCGGGGGACGGGGGCGCAGTATTTT. It is translated as CASSLSRGTGAQYF.

This clonotype was seen a handful of times. The chain employs TRBV7-9 and TRBJ2-1; 8 bases align to TRBD2. In germline, CDR1 is SEHNR, CDR2 FQNEAQ (reference sequence). There are 15 residues in the CDR3. J lost 2 bases, V lost 2 bases, and 2 bases had no gene match. CDR3 coding DNA: TGTGCCAGCAGCTTACTTAGCGGGACCTACAATGAGCAGTTCTTC. Its protein is CASSLLSGTYNEQFF.

This clonotype was detected a few times. The chain links TRBV18 to TRBJ1-1; D is perhaps TRBD1 (6 bases). Germline V gene lookup returns CDR1 KGHSH and CDR2 LQKENI. The CDR3 runs 17 residues. The germline V and J ends were trimmed by 1 base and 4 bases, with 19 bases remaining between them. DNA for the CDR3: TGTGCCAGCTCACCACTTGGAACGCGACAGGTAGGCACTGAAGCTTTCTTT. Amino acid sequence: CASSPLGTRQVGTEAFF.

The rearrangement links TRBV6-2 or TRBV6-3 to TRBJ2-1; D call uncertain. With 7 bases removed from V and 9 bases from J, the gap between germline ends came to 13 bases. The germline V gene has CDR1 MNHEY and CDR2 SVGEGT. This CDR3 has 12 residues. CDR3 residues: CASTHQPREQFF. The CDR3 coding sequence is TGTGCCAGCACCCATCAACCCCGTGAGCAGTTCTTC.

The chain uses TRBV6-5 and TRBJ1-2; D uncertain. The CDR3 consists of 14 residues. The V gene's germline CDR1 is MNHEY and CDR2 SVGAGI. V lost 4 bases and J 4 bases, leaving 13 bases between the germline ends. CDR3 in DNA: TGTGCCAGCAGTTCATTCGGTCACCCCTATGGCTACACCTTC. This translates into CASSSFGHPYGYTF.

This clonotype was found a few times. CDR3 DNA sequence: TGCGCCAGCAGCCAAGATTCAAGCGGGAGGGCCGGTGAGCAGTTCTTC. Translation: CASSQDSSGRAGEQFF. V gene TRBV4-1 combines with J gene TRBJ2-1; 10 bases map to TRBD2. Germline-derived CDR1 and CDR2 are MGHRA and YSYEKL. V lost 0 bases, J lost 9 bases, and 8 bases stayed unmatched. The CDR3 sequence is 16 residues long.

This clonotype was counted a few times. The J gene is TRBJ2-7, the V gene TRBV20-1; 11 nucleotides line up with TRBD1. This CDR3 contains 14 residues. Losses at the gene ends were 4 bases for V and 7 bases for J; bases not matched to a gene: 9. Germline-derived CDR1 and CDR2 are DFQATT and SNEGSKA (reference sequence). CDR3 nucleotide sequence: TGCAGTGCTACCTCCGGGACAGGGGGGAAAGAGCAGTACTTC. Its translation is CSATSGTGGKEQYF.

The rearrangement uses TRBV30 and TRBJ2-1; D ambiguous. V was pared by 2 bases and J by 6 bases, with 5 bases between. Germline-derived CDR1 and CDR2 are GTSNPN and SVGIG (reference sequence). The length of the CDR3 is 11 residues. The CDR3 protein is CAWSSPNEQFF. As DNA, the CDR3 is TGTGCCTGGAGTAGTCCCAATGAGCAGTTCTTC.

The chain carries TRBV29-1 and TRBJ2-7, with 7 bases that match TRBD1. With 8 bases clipped from V and 1 base from J, the junction kept 11 bases outside the gene matches. Germline lookup yields CDR1 SQVTM and CDR2 ANQGSEA. The CDR3 spans 14 residues. The CDR3 loop is CSLSLTGKSYEQYF. CDR3 sequence (DNA): TGCAGCCTCTCCTTGACAGGGAAGTCCTACGAGCAGTACTTC.

V gene TRBV12-3 or TRBV12-4 combines with J gene TRBJ1-1; D is perhaps TRBD1 (5 bases). The CDR3 has 14 amino acids. The germline V and J ends were trimmed by 4 bases and 0 bases, with 9 bases remaining between them. This CDR3 is CASSSGPMNTEAFF. For the CDR3, the DNA is TGTGCCAGCAGTTCGGGGCCAATGAACACTGAAGCTTTCTTT.

This sequence joins TRBV6-5 and TRBJ1-2, with TRBD1 as a possible D gene (5 bases). This CDR3 spans 11 amino acids. V lost 10 bases, J lost 4 bases, and 10 bases lay in between. Germline CDR1 is MNHEY and CDR2 is SVGAGI. CDR3 in amino acids: CATSGSYGYTF. The CDR3 DNA reads TGTGCCACCTCAGGGTCCTATGGCTACACCTTC.

This clonotype came up a few times. The J gene is TRBJ2-7, the V gene TRBV7-9; possibly TRBD1 or TRBD2 for D (5 bases each). CDR3 length: 16 residues. Looked up from germline, CDR1 is SEHNR and CDR2 is FQNEAQ (reference sequence). Trimming stripped 0 bases from V and 7 bases from J, with 19 bases between. DNA of the CDR3: TGTGCCAGCAGCTTAGCTCGGGGCCTACCCCAGTATGAGCAGTACTTC. Translation: CASSLARGLPQYEQYF.

This clonotype has a handful of counts. The V call is TRBV20-1, the J call TRBJ2-3, with 9 bases identical to TRBD2. The CDR3 runs 15 residues. The V gene end was trimmed by 1 base and the J gene end by 4 bases; junction bases not matched to a gene: 6. Germline-derived CDR1 and CDR2 are DFQATT and SNEGSKA (reference sequence). CDR3 DNA sequence: TGCAGTGCTAGAGGAGGGCGGGGGGGCCCAGATACGCAGTATTTT. Translated: CSARGGRGGPDTQYF.

This clonotype occurred many times. The chain recombines TRBV12-3 or TRBV12-4 with TRBJ1-5; 8 bases map to TRBD1. V gave up 6 bases and J gave up 5 bases; unmatched junction bases: 9. CDR3 size: 15 residues. The CDR3 loop is CASSPGTGAHQPQHF. The CDR3 nucleotides are TGTGCCAGCAGCCCCGGGACAGGAGCCCATCAGCCCCAGCATTTT.

The gene calls are TRBV5-1 and TRBJ2-2; D possibly corresponds to TRBD1 (7 bases). The germline V gene has CDR1 SGHRS and CDR2 YFSETQ. The CDR3 runs 16 residues. V was shortened by 5 bases and J by 4 bases, with 18 bases between the two germline ends. In DNA form, the CDR3 reads TGCGCCAGCAGAGGCGGGACAGACTATTCCACCGGGGAGCTGTTTTTT. Protein sequence: CASRGGTDYSTGELFF.

This clonotype has more than one count but fewer than ten. The chain uses TRBV27 and TRBJ1-2; 9 nucleotides align to TRBD1. The ends lost 8 bases at V and 1 base at J; junction bases unmatched: 20. Germline CDR1 MNHEY, CDR2 SMNVEV (reference sequence). The CDR3 consists of 19 residues. CDR3 sequence (DNA): TGTGCCAGCGCCGCCTCTTGGTGGGGACAGGGTCTGGGTAACTATGGCTACACCTTC. Translated, it gives CASAASWWGQGLGNYGYTF.

In this sample, this clonotype turned up a few times. This chain connects TRBV27 to TRBJ2-2; possibly TRBD2 for D (7 bases). In germline, CDR1 is MNHEY, CDR2 SMNVEV (reference sequence). The CDR3 covers 16 residues. V lost 5 bases and J lost 0, with 13 bases in between. The CDR3 bases are TGTGCCAGCAGTATTCTAGGGGGGGCGAACACCGGGGAGCTGTTTTTT. It translates to CASSILGGANTGELFF.

Only a few counts were recorded for this clonotype. The gene calls are TRBV11-2 and TRBJ2-1; 13 bases map to TRBD2. CDR1 and CDR2 (germline): SGHAT, FQNNGV. V gave up 5 bases and J gave up 4 bases; unmatched junction bases: 8. The CDR3 is 17 residues long. The CDR3 coding sequence is TGTGCCAGCAGCCCTACTAGCGGGAGGGGTAGGTACAATGAGCAGTTCTTC. This sequence encodes CASSPTSGRGRYNEQFF. Supplemented by reference TRBV11-2 and TRBJ2-1, the full variable domain reads EAGVAQSPRYKIIEKRQSVAFWCNPISGHATLYWYQQILGQGPKLLIQFQNNGVVDDSQLPKDRFSAERLKGVDSTLKIQPAKLEDSAVYLCASSPTSGRGRYNEQFFGPGTRLTVL.

The V and J genes are TRBV20-1 and TRBJ2-1; no reliable D call. Germline V gene sequence: CDR1 DFQATT, CDR2 SNEGSKA (reference sequence). V lost 5 bases, J lost 4 bases, and 12 bases lay in between. The CDR3 totals 13 residues. As DNA, the CDR3 is TGCAGTGCTCCAGGATTAGGGTACAATGAGCAGTTCTTC. This sequence encodes CSAPGLGYNEQFF.

The J gene is TRBJ2-2, the V gene TRBV4-3; 8 bases are a match to TRBD1. Germline assignment: CDR1 LGHNA and CDR2 YSLEER. V lost 1 base to trimming and J lost 0 bases; unmatched junction nucleotides: 4. The CDR3 loop spans 17 amino acids. The chain's CDR3 is CASSQGLQGANTGELFF. DNA of the CDR3: TGCGCCAGCAGCCAAGGCCTACAGGGGGCGAACACCGGGGAGCTGTTTTTT.

This clonotype was observed a few times. The chain recombines TRBV6-1 with TRBJ1-5, with 7 bases that match TRBD1. The length of the CDR3 is 13 residues. Germline CDR1 reads MNHNS; CDR2 reads SASEGT. The J segment lost 4 bases and the V segment lost 11 bases, leaving 8 bases of the junction unmatched. This CDR3 is CAGGVQGNQPQHF. CDR3 in DNA: TGTGCCGGTGGGGTACAGGGGAATCAGCCCCAGCATTTT.

This clonotype was found a few times. The rearrangement uses TRBV12-3 or TRBV12-4 and TRBJ2-3, with D unresolved. V gave up 11 bases and J gave up 3 bases, with 30 bases separating them. The CDR3 runs 18 residues. The CDR3 spells CALQSPQTKELVTDTQYF. Written as DNA, the CDR3 is TGTGCCTTACAATCTCCCCAAACCAAGGAGTTGGTGACAGATACGCAGTATTTT.

This clonotype showed up many times. This rearrangement joins TRBV20-1 to TRBJ1-3; no clear D gene. V gave up 4 bases and J gave up 4 bases, with 11 bases separating them. The CDR3 runs to 13 residues. CDR1 DFQATT and CDR2 SNEGSKA come from the germline V gene (reference sequence). The CDR3 here is CSAISGIGNTIYF. CDR3 sequence (DNA): TGCAGTGCTATATCCGGGATAGGAAACACCATATATTTT.

The chain recombines TRBV7-9 with TRBJ2-7; 8 nucleotides align to TRBD2. Germline trimming cut 3 bases from V and 5 bases from J; bases unmatched to any gene: 12. The CDR3 is 16 residues long. CDR1 and CDR2 (germline): SEHNR, FQNEAQ (reference sequence). CDR3 nucleotide sequence: TGTGCCAGCAGCTTGGGGCTCGGATCGGGAGGGGACGAGCAGTACTTC. Encoded protein: CASSLGLGSGGDEQYF.

This clonotype was found a few times. The V and J genes are TRBV4-2 and TRBJ2-1; 14 nucleotides align to TRBD2. CDR1 and CDR2 from the germline V gene are LGHNA and YNFKEQ. Losses at the gene ends were 4 bases for V and 1 base for J; bases not matched to a gene: 6. The CDR3 has 18 residues. The CDR3 DNA reads TGTGCCAGCAGCCCGACTAGCGGGGGGGCTAATTCCTACAATGAGCAGTTCTTC. Translating it yields CASSPTSGGANSYNEQFF.

The chain recombines TRBV20-1 with TRBJ2-1, with 13 bases aligning to TRBD2. V lost 6 bases to trimming and J lost 6 bases; unmatched junction nucleotides: 2. Looked up from germline, CDR1 is DFQATT and CDR2 is SNEGSKA (reference sequence). The CDR3 runs 13 residues. The CDR3 reads CSATSGGANEQFF. The CDR3 DNA follows: TGCAGTGCCACTAGCGGGGGGGCCAATGAGCAGTTCTTC.

The V call is TRBV15, the J call TRBJ2-7; the match to TRBD1 covers 8 bases. V lost 1 base and J lost 3; bases outside the gene matches: 5. The CDR3 consists of 15 residues. Germline V lookup: CDR1 LNHNV, CDR2 YYDKDF (reference sequence). CDR3 bases: TGTGCCACCAGCAGAGGCCGGACAGGGATCTACGAGCAGTACTTC. Residues: CATSRGRTGIYEQYF. Drawing the rest from reference TRBV15 and TRBJ2-7, the complete variable domain is DAMVIQNPRYQVTQFGKPVTLSCSQTLNHNVMYWYQQKSSQAPKLLFHYYDKDFNNEADTPDNFQSRRPNTSFCFLDIRSPGLGDTAMYLCATSRGRTGIYEQYFGPGTRLTVT.

There are a few counts of this clonotype. The rearrangement links TRBV6-1 to TRBJ2-5, with a weak D call TRBD1 (6 bases). Germline assignment: CDR1 MNHNS and CDR2 SASEGT. The ends were cut back, 7 bases at V and 3 bases at J, with 12 bases in the middle. There are 13 residues in the CDR3. In DNA, the CDR3 is TGTGCCAGCAAATCAGGGGCTAAAGAGACCCAGTACTTC. Translating gives CASKSGAKETQYF.

This clonotype was seen a few times. The V and J genes are TRBV7-9 and TRBJ2-1, with 7 bases identical to TRBD2. Germline V gene sequence: CDR1 SEHNR, CDR2 FQNEAQ (reference sequence). The V and J ends lost 5 bases and 6 bases, in that order; junction bases with no gene match: 7. CDR3 size: 14 residues. CDR3 residues: CASSPSGSTNEQFF. The CDR3 DNA follows: TGTGCCAGCAGCCCTAGCGGTTCGACCAATGAGCAGTTCTTC.